The rows below give T cell receptor beta chains drawn from one sample of a study of cytomegalovirus exposure and HLA in healthy donors. Clones were sequenced by immunoSEQ multiplex PCR, and TCRdb holds only the in-frame ones, with some missing. The table has 81,000 or so clones, more than 60% seen once. The specimen was PBMCs. The receptor set was obtained from a man aged 45-60 years in good health and CMV-seropositive. CDR3s include the opening cysteine and the closing phenylalanine or tryptophan. D genes are given only for firm matches. The listing skips clone size in some rows; elsewhere it reads once, few, many or a size class.

>TRBJ2-7|TRBV11-3|TRBD2|15|few
CASSLVAGGPDEQYF
TGTGCCAGCAGCTTAGTTGCGGGAGGTCCAGACGAGCAGTACTTC
>TRBJ2-7|TRBV14|TRBD2|18|.
CASSQEAYFTSGGYEQYF
TGTGCCAGCAGCCAAGAGGCCTATTTTACTAGCGGGGGGTACGAGCAGTACTTC
>TRBJ2-2|TRBV27|.|15|.
CASSLTGVGTGELFF
TGTGCCAGCAGTCTGACGGGGGTGGGCACCGGGGAGCTGTTTTTT
>TRBJ2-1|TRBV5-1|.|12|.
CASFNSRGEQFF
TGCGCCAGCTTCAATAGTCGAGGAGAGCAGTTCTTC
>TRBJ2-4|TRBV18|TRBD2|16|.
CASSPYGGIAKNIQYF
TGTGCCAGCTCACCCTACGGGGGGATAGCCAAAAACATTCAGTACTTC
>TRBJ1-1|TRBV19|TRBD1|14|.
CASSPGTGRTEAFF
TGTGCCAGTAGTCCCGGGACAGGACGCACTGAAGCTTTCTTT
>TRBJ1-2|TRBV7-8|TRBD1|12|.
CASSTQGYGYTF
TGTGCCAGCAGCACACAGGGGTACGGCTACACCTTC
>TRBJ1-6|TRBV30|.|13|.
CAWNGGAGSPLHF
TGTGCCTGGAATGGAGGGGCCGGGTCACCCCTCCACTTT
>TRBJ1-4|TRBV4-1|.|14|.
CASSPGKGNEKLFF
TGCGCCAGCAGCCCCGGAAAGGGGAATGAAAAACTGTTTTTT
>TRBJ2-3|TRBV9|TRBD2|16|.
CASSVGAGALTDTQYF
TGTGCCAGCAGCGTAGGAGCGGGAGCCCTCACAGATACGCAGTATTTT
>TRBJ2-2|TRBV2|.|11|.
CASSLTGELFF
TGTGCCAGCAGTCTAACCGGGGAGCTGTTTTTT
>TRBJ2-1|TRBV11-2|TRBD2|17|few
CASSLDLWSSGGDEQFF
TGTGCCAGCAGCTTAGATCTATGGTCTAGCGGAGGGGATGAGCAGTTCTTC
>TRBJ2-7|TRBV4-1|.|16|.
CASSQSEIGFYYEQYF
TGCGCCAGCAGCCAATCGGAGATAGGCTTTTACTACGAGCAGTACTTC
>TRBJ2-5|TRBV14|.|14|.
CASSQGPTEETQYF
TGTGCCAGCAGCCAAGGCCCGACAGAAGAGACCCAGTACTTC
>TRBJ1-5|TRBV28|.|13|.
CASSSTNNQPQHF
TGTGCCAGCAGTTCTACCAATAATCAGCCCCAGCATTTT
>TRBJ2-7|TRBV14|TRBD2|15|.
CASSARLAGVAEQYF
TGTGCCAGCAGTGCCCGACTAGCGGGAGTAGCCGAGCAGTACTTC
>TRBJ2-1|TRBV4-2|.|13|.
CASSQDPGLWQFF
TGTGCCAGCAGCCAAGATCCCGGGTTATGGCAGTTCTTC
>TRBJ1-5|TRBV25-1|.|13|few
CASSVLEDQPQHF
TGTGCCAGCAGTGTACTCGAGGATCAGCCCCAGCATTTT
>TRBJ1-2|TRBV19|.|15|.
CASSIGSYQNYGYTF
TGTGCCAGTAGTATTGGGAGTTACCAAAACTATGGCTACACCTTC
>TRBJ2-5|TRBV9|TRBD1|15|.
CASSRHYRGEETQYF
TGTGCCAGCAGTAGACATTACAGGGGGGAAGAGACCCAGTACTTC
>TRBJ2-7|TRBV7-6|TRBD1|15|once
CASSQGQGAPYEQYF
TGTGCCAGCAGCCAGGGACAGGGGGCTCCCTACGAGCAGTACTTC
>TRBJ1-5|TRBV19|.|10|.
CASGRQPQHF
TGTGCCAGTGGGAGACAGCCCCAGCATTTT
>TRBJ2-7|TRBV7-8|.|13|.
CASSPRGDYEQYF
TGTGCCAGCAGCCCCAGGGGTGACTACGAGCAGTACTTC
>TRBJ2-2|TRBV18|.|17|.
CASSPPEPGPGTGELFF
TGTGCCAGCTCACCACCTGAACCGGGCCCGGGGACCGGGGAGCTGTTTTTT
>TRBJ2-7|TRBV5-1|TRBD2|17|.
CASSSYPTSGSRYEQYF
TGCGCCAGCAGCTCCTACCCGACTAGCGGGAGTCGGTACGAGCAGTACTTC
>TRBJ2-5|TRBV18|.|13|few
CASSPSGKETQYF
TGTGCCAGCTCACCATCAGGGAAGGAGACCCAGTACTTC
>TRBJ2-3|TRBV9|TRBD2|15|.
CASSVIAGATDTQYF
TGTGCCAGCAGCGTAATAGCGGGAGCCACAGATACGCAGTATTTT
>TRBJ2-6|TRBV11-3|TRBD1|17|few
CASSHGQGWIGANGLTF
TGTGCCAGCAGCCACGGACAGGGGTGGATTGGGGCCAACGGCCTGACTTTC
>TRBJ1-4|TRBV10-3|.|15|.
CAISDPGATNEKLFF
TGTGCCATCAGTGACCCGGGGGCAACTAATGAAAAACTGTTTTTT
>TRBJ2-1|TRBV11-3|TRBD2|17|.
CASSLASGGSARNEQFF
TGTGCCAGCAGCTTAGCCAGTGGCGGGAGCGCAAGGAATGAGCAGTTCTTC
>TRBJ2-1|TRBV7-3|TRBD2|17|.
CASSLTGGGRRGNEQFF
TGTGCCAGCAGCTTAACGGGCGGCGGGAGGAGAGGGAATGAGCAGTTCTTC
>TRBJ2-5|TRBV7-7|TRBD2|18|.
CASSSALRLAGGQETQYF
TGTGCCAGCAGCTCCGCACTAAGACTAGCGGGCGGTCAAGAGACCCAGTACTTC
>TRBJ2-4|TRBV19|.|13|.
CASRETPKNIQYF
TGTGCCAGTAGGGAGACGCCCAAGAACATTCAGTACTTC
>TRBJ2-7|TRBV5-1|.|14|.
CASWDSGGPYEQYF
TGCGCCAGCTGGGACTCAGGAGGTCCCTACGAGCAGTACTTC
>TRBJ2-1|TRBV9|.|16|once
CASGERAIGEFDEQFF
TGTGCCAGCGGCGAGAGGGCAATCGGGGAGTTCGATGAGCAGTTCTTC
>TRBJ2-7|TRBV18|TRBD2|18|once
CASSPVGLAGASGYEQYF
TGTGCCAGCTCCCCGGTGGGACTAGCGGGAGCCTCGGGCTACGAGCAGTACTTC
>TRBJ2-7|TRBV7-2|.|15|few
CASSPEGHNHGEQYF
TGTGCCAGCAGCCCAGAGGGCCACAACCACGGCGAGCAGTACTTC
>TRBJ2-5|TRBV7-9|TRBD1|16|few
CSSSLAPRGPQETQYF
TGTTCCAGCAGCTTAGCGCCCAGGGGGCCTCAAGAGACCCAGTACTTC
>TRBJ2-1|TRBV4-1|TRBD2|15|.
CASSQLWTSHGEQFF
TGCGCCAGCAGCCAGCTCTGGACTAGCCACGGTGAGCAGTTCTTC
>TRBJ2-7|TRBV28|.|15|few
CASSFGREVAYEQYF
TGTGCCAGCAGTTTCGGCAGGGAGGTGGCATACGAGCAGTACTTC